A selection of T cell receptor beta chains follows, all from one sample in a study of PD-1 blockade in classical Hodgkin lymphoma. Method: immunoSEQ multiplex PCR; TCRdb's copy keeps in-frame clones and lacks some. The sample yields 35,000 to 40,000 clones, 70% to 90% seen once. The sample consisted of peripheral blood mononuclear cells (PBMCs), taken before the second cycle of nivolumab. The receptor set was obtained from a human donor with classical Hodgkin lymphoma. CDR3s include the opening cysteine and the closing phenylalanine or tryptophan. Fields, in order: D gene, J gene, clone size, V gene, CDR3 DNA, CDR3 protein. The D gene is left open where the match is weak. Size values are once, few and many counts, or a class for expanded clones, and some rows have none.

D: -; J: TRBJ2-1; size: -; V: TRBV6-1; DNA: TGTGCCAGCAGTGAAGCAGGGGGAGCATTTGGCAATGAGCAGTTCTTC; CDR3: CASSEAGGAFGNEQFF
D: -; J: TRBJ1-1; size: -; V: TRBV5-4; DNA: TGTGCCAGCAGCTTGGGACAGGTAAAAAACACTGAAGCTTTCTTT; CDR3: CASSLGQVKNTEAFF
D: TRBD1; J: TRBJ2-1; size: -; V: TRBV6-6; DNA: TGTGCCAGCAGTCCCCGGGACAGGGCAGCTGAGCAGTTCTTC; CDR3: CASSPRDRAAEQFF
D: -; J: TRBJ2-7; size: -; V: TRBV2; DNA: TGTGCCAGCACTGGGGGACTTTCGGGGGAGCAGTACTTC; CDR3: CASTGGLSGEQYF
D: TRBD1; J: TRBJ1-5; size: -; V: TRBV18; DNA: TGTGCCAGCTCACCGGGGGACAGGGGGCGACAGCCCCAGCATTTT; CDR3: CASSPGDRGRQPQHF
D: -; J: TRBJ2-2; size: few; V: TRBV30; DNA: TGTGCCTTCCGACAGACGAACACCGGGGAGCTGTTTTTT; CDR3: CAFRQTNTGELFF
D: TRBD2; J: TRBJ2-1; size: -; V: TRBV6-1; DNA: TGTGCCAGTCGGACTAGCGGGGCTTACAATGAGCAGTTCTTC; CDR3: CASRTSGAYNEQFF
D: -; J: TRBJ2-1; size: -; V: TRBV6-5; DNA: TGTGCCACCTGCCCCCAGCCACAGAGGAATGAGCAGTTCTTC; CDR3: CATCPQPQRNEQFF
D: -; J: TRBJ1-5; size: -; V: TRBV19; DNA: TGTGCCAGTAGTCCCAGGGGAGGCAGCAATCAGCCCCAGCATTTT; CDR3: CASSPRGGSNQPQHF
D: -; J: TRBJ2-3; size: -; V: TRBV6-1; DNA: TGTGCCAGCAGTGAAGCCGCCGTTTTTGGGGGGACAGATACGCAGTATTTT; CDR3: CASSEAAVFGGTDTQYF
D: TRBD1; J: TRBJ1-3; size: -; V: TRBV4-1; DNA: TGCGCCAGCAGCCAAGGTTGGGACAGGGGGCCGGGGAATTTT; CDR3: CASSQGWDRGPGNF
D: TRBD2; J: TRBJ2-1; size: -; V: TRBV6-5; DNA: TGTGCCAGCAGTTACGGGACTAGCCTGGGTGAGCAGTTCTTC; CDR3: CASSYGTSLGEQFF
D: -; J: TRBJ2-4; size: -; V: TRBV4-1; DNA: TGCGCCAGCAGCCTATTCTATGTGGGAGCTAGAAACATTCAGTACTTC; CDR3: CASSLFYVGARNIQYF
D: TRBD2; J: TRBJ2-1; size: -; V: TRBV7-9; DNA: TGTGCCAGCAGCGATAGCGGGGGTAACAATGAGCAGTTCTTC; CDR3: CASSDSGGNNEQFF
D: TRBD2; J: TRBJ2-7; size: -; V: TRBV5-1; DNA: TGCGCCAGCACTAGCGGAAGCTCCTACGAGCAGTACTTC; CDR3: CASTSGSSYEQYF
D: TRBD1; J: TRBJ2-7; size: -; V: TRBV2; DNA: TGTGCCAGCAGTCGGACAGGGTACGAGCAGTACTTC; CDR3: CASSRTGYEQYF
D: -; J: TRBJ1-1; size: -; V: TRBV6-1; DNA: TGTGCCAGCAGTGAATGGCTCAGGGGCGGGAACACTGAAGCTTTCTTT; CDR3: CASSEWLRGGNTEAFF
D: -; J: TRBJ1-5; size: -; V: TRBV29-1; DNA: TGCAGCGTTGCCGGAAATAGCAATCAGCCCCAGCATTTT; CDR3: CSVAGNSNQPQHF
D: TRBD1; J: TRBJ1-4; size: -; V: TRBV6-1; DNA: TGTGCCAGCAGTGATACCTACGGGACAGGTCGTGAAAAACTGTTTTTT; CDR3: CASSDTYGTGREKLFF
D: -; J: TRBJ2-3; size: -; V: TRBV11-2; DNA: TGTGCCAGCAGCTTAAGGCCGGCAGGGAGACCCGTTGGGGATACGCAGTATTTT; CDR3: CASSLRPAGRPVGDTQYF
D: -; J: TRBJ1-3; size: -; V: TRBV7-9; DNA: TGTGCCAGCAGCTATCCCACGGGGTCTACGGGAAACACCATATATTTT; CDR3: CASSYPTGSTGNTIYF
D: -; J: TRBJ1-1; size: -; V: TRBV11-3; DNA: TGTGCCAGCAGCATGTCTGCGGGGTTCACTGAAGCTTTCTTT; CDR3: CASSMSAGFTEAFF
D: -; J: TRBJ2-7; size: -; V: TRBV5-5; DNA: TGTGCCAGCGCGTATAGGATTGTTGGCGAGCAGTACTTC; CDR3: CASAYRIVGEQYF
D: TRBD1; J: TRBJ1-5; size: few; V: TRBV18; DNA: TGTGCCAGCTCACGACAGGGACCTTACTGGGATCAGCCCCAGCATTTT; CDR3: CASSRQGPYWDQPQHF
D: -; J: TRBJ1-4; size: -; V: TRBV27; DNA: TGTGCCAGCAGTCCCGTTTGGGGTGGAATCACAACTAATGAAAAACTGTTTTTT; CDR3: CASSPVWGGITTNEKLFF
D: TRBD1; J: TRBJ2-4; size: -; V: TRBV5-1; DNA: TGCGCCAGCAGCTTAGCCGGGACAGGGGTGGCCAAAAACATTCAGTACTTC; CDR3: CASSLAGTGVAKNIQYF
D: -; J: TRBJ2-7; size: -; V: TRBV10-2; DNA: TGCGCCACCAAGAGTTACGAGCAGTACTTC; CDR3: CATKSYEQYF
D: -; J: TRBJ1-1; size: -; V: TRBV21-1; DNA: TGTGCCAGCAGCGATCGACAGGGACGGACTCGTTACACTGAAGCTTTCTTT; CDR3: CASSDRQGRTRYTEAFF
D: -; J: TRBJ2-7; size: -; V: TRBV16; DNA: TGTGCCAGCAGCCAATCTGGCTATAGCTCCTACGAGCAGTACTTC; CDR3: CASSQSGYSSYEQYF
D: TRBD2; J: TRBJ2-7; size: -; V: TRBV30; DNA: TGTGCCTGGAGTTCGGCGCGGGAGATTTACGAGCAGTACTTC; CDR3: CAWSSAREIYEQYF
D: -; J: TRBJ2-5; size: -; V: TRBV7-3; DNA: TGTGCCAGCAGCTCAGGGGTTGGAGAGACCCAGTACTTC; CDR3: CASSSGVGETQYF
D: -; J: TRBJ2-3; size: -; V: TRBV6-5; DNA: TGTGCCAGCAGTTATGAGAGAGCGCAGTATTTT; CDR3: CASSYERAQYF
D: TRBD2; J: TRBJ2-1; size: -; V: TRBV18; DNA: TGTGCCAGCTCACCCGGGCCCCCTAGCGGGACGACAGGTGAGCAGTTCTTC; CDR3: CASSPGPPSGTTGEQFF
D: -; J: TRBJ1-3; size: -; V: TRBV5-1; DNA: TGCGCCAGCAGCCAACGCTTAACCTTCGGACCGATCAAGACTGGAAACACCATATATTTT; CDR3: CASSQRLTFGPIKTGNTIYF
D: -; J: TRBJ1-1; size: -; V: TRBV19; DNA: TGTGCCAGTAGTCGGCAGGGGATCATTTACACTGAAGCTTTCTTT; CDR3: CASSRQGIIYTEAFF
D: -; J: TRBJ2-3; size: -; V: TRBV9; DNA: TGTGCCAGCAGCGTAGTCCAGGAGAAGGTCGTTCAGGTCCCAGATACGCAGTATTTT; CDR3: CASSVVQEKVVQVPDTQYF
D: TRBD1; J: TRBJ2-1; size: -; V: TRBV18; DNA: TGTGCCAGCTCACTCCGGGACAGGGACGAGGGGGATGGGAATGAGCAGTTCTTC; CDR3: CASSLRDRDEGDGNEQFF
D: -; J: TRBJ2-2; size: -; V: TRBV5-8; DNA: TGTGCCAGCAGCTCCCGAGGGCAGGGTATTTATTTCACCGGGGAGCTGTTTTTT; CDR3: CASSSRGQGIYFTGELFF
D: TRBD2; J: TRBJ2-1; size: -; V: TRBV11-3; DNA: TGTGCCAGCAGCCCCTGGACTAGCGGGAGGAATGAGCAGTTCTTC; CDR3: CASSPWTSGRNEQFF
D: -; J: TRBJ2-1; size: -; V: TRBV5-1; DNA: TGCGCCAGTACCTTAGCGGTAGACAATGAGCAGTTCTTC; CDR3: CASTLAVDNEQFF
D: -; J: TRBJ2-1; size: -; V: TRBV6-5; DNA: TGTGCCAGCAGTTACTCGCCCGGATACAATGAGCAGTTCTTC; CDR3: CASSYSPGYNEQFF
D: -; J: TRBJ2-5; size: -; V: TRBV11-2; DNA: TGTGCCAGCAGCGTGGGACATTCCCAAGAGACCCAGTACTTC; CDR3: CASSVGHSQETQYF
D: -; J: TRBJ2-5; size: -; V: TRBV7-3; DNA: TGTGCCAGCAGCTTAGGGGTCCAAGAGACCCAGTACTTC; CDR3: CASSLGVQETQYF
D: -; J: TRBJ2-1; size: -; V: TRBV2; DNA: TGTGCCAGCAGTGAAGTTTACCGCAACTACGACTACAATGAGCAGTTCTTC; CDR3: CASSEVYRNYDYNEQFF
D: -; J: TRBJ2-7; size: once; V: TRBV7-9; DNA: TGTGCCAGCAGCCCCTGGGGTTACGAGCAGTACTTC; CDR3: CASSPWGYEQYF
D: -; J: TRBJ1-5; size: -; V: TRBV27; DNA: TGTGCCAGCAGTTTATGGGGAGGCCCAAGGGGTCAGCCCCAGCATTTT; CDR3: CASSLWGGPRGQPQHF
D: -; J: TRBJ1-1; size: medium-sized; V: TRBV29-1; DNA: TGCAGCGTTGTACAGGGCAGAGGTGTCACTGAAGCTTTCTTT; CDR3: CSVVQGRGVTEAFF
D: -; J: TRBJ1-1; size: once; V: TRBV6-5; DNA: TGTGCCAGCAGTTACGCCCCTGGAGGTTCTTATGAAGCTTTCTTT; CDR3: CASSYAPGGSYEAFF
D: TRBD1; J: TRBJ1-2; size: -; V: TRBV2; DNA: TGTGCCAGCACTGGGGACAGCTATGGCTACACCTTC; CDR3: CASTGDSYGYTF
D: -; J: TRBJ2-7; size: -; V: TRBV27; DNA: TGTGCCAGCAGTAGCGGATCAGAGGTCTACGAGCAGTACTTC; CDR3: CASSSGSEVYEQYF
D: -; J: TRBJ1-1; size: -; V: TRBV27; DNA: TGTGCCAGCAGTCCCCCGAACACTGAAGCTTTCTTT; CDR3: CASSPPNTEAFF
D: -; J: TRBJ2-5; size: -; V: TRBV30; DNA: TGTGCCTGGATCCCATCCCTGGCCCGAAGGGAGACCCAGTACTTC; CDR3: CAWIPSLARRETQYF
D: -; J: TRBJ2-1; size: -; V: TRBV6-5; DNA: TGTGCCAGCTCAAACTGGGGTTACATCGCGAATGAGCAGTTCTTC; CDR3: CASSNWGYIANEQFF
D: -; J: TRBJ1-5; size: few; V: TRBV28; DNA: TGTGCCAGCAGGACAAATCAGCCCCAGCATTTT; CDR3: CASRTNQPQHF
D: -; J: TRBJ1-4; size: -; V: TRBV4-1; DNA: TGCGCCAGCAGCCAAGGAAGTCTTCCAGGGCGATTCCTGTTTTTT; CDR3: CASSQGSLPGRFLFF
D: TRBD2; J: TRBJ2-7; size: -; V: TRBV5-1; DNA: TGCGCCAGCAGCTTGGTGTCCGGGACTAGGGGTTACGAGCAGTACTTC; CDR3: CASSLVSGTRGYEQYF
D: TRBD2; J: TRBJ2-3; size: -; V: TRBV7-8; DNA: TGTGCCAGCAGCTTAATCAGCGGGAGGGTAACAGATACGCAGTATTTT; CDR3: CASSLISGRVTDTQYF
D: -; J: TRBJ2-7; size: -; V: TRBV9; DNA: TGTGCCAGCAGCTCTCGTATTTCGGCTGAGCAGTACTTC; CDR3: CASSSRISAEQYF
D: TRBD2; J: TRBJ2-4; size: -; V: TRBV6-1; DNA: TGTGCCAGCAGTGAGCGGGAGGGCTGGAACATTCAGTACTTC; CDR3: CASSEREGWNIQYF
D: TRBD2; J: TRBJ2-1; size: -; V: TRBV10-1; DNA: TGCGCCAGCAGTGTCTCCGGGGGGGGTGAGCAGTTCTTC; CDR3: CASSVSGGGEQFF